The source of this T cell receptor (beta chain) is a study of blood T cell repertoires in COVID-19. On the study more broadly: There were acute and convalescent COVID-19 samples, and they came from the United States, Italy and Spain. The cDNA or gDNA used as material had been derived from T cells, B-cell-depleted T cells, or PBMCs.

The germline CDR1 and CDR2 sequences are MGHDK and SYGVNS. Trimming cost V 1 base and J 4 bases, with 13 bases left between them. The CDR3 has 15 residues. Authors' data handling: Reference gene primers were amplified, and this amplification served to estimate nucleated cell counts. Only in-frame clones appear in the TCRdb table, and some are missing; sequencing was by immunoSEQ multiplex PCR. The V and J calls and clone size come from that table; D and trimming were worked out from the DNA. There are about 220,000 clones in the sample; roughly 80% occur only once, and roughly 5% lies in the top ten.

The TCR comes from a human donor in a cohort sampled during active COVID-19. What was sequenced was peripheral blood. The V gene is TRBV25-1, the J gene TRBJ2-5; D might be TRBD2 (6 bases). CDR3 bases: TGTGCCAGCAGTGAATTAAGCAGGGACTTAGAGACCCAGTACTTC. This encodes CASSELSRDLETQYF.